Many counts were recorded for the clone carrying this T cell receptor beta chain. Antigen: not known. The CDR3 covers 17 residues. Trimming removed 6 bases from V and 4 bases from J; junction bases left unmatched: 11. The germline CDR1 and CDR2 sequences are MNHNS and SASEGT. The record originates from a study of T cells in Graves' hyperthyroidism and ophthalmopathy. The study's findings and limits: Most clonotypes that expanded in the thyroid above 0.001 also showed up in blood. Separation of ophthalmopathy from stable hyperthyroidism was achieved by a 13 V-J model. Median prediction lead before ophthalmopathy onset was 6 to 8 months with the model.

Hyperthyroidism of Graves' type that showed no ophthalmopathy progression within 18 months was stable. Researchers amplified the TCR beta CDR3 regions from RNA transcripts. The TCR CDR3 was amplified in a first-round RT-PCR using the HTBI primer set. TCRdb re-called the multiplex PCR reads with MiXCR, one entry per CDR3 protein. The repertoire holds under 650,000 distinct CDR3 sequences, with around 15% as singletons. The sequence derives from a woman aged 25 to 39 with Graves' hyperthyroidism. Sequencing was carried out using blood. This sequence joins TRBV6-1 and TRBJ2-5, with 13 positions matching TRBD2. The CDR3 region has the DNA TGTGCCAGCAGCCCGGGACTAGCGGGACCTTATCTAGAGACCCAGTACTTC. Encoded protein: CASSPGLAGPYLETQYF.